Each of the 2 T cell receptor beta chains below was sequenced from the same sample in a study of response to subunit inactivated influenza vaccine. Via MiXCR, TCRdb re-called the RT-PCR reads, giving one row per CDR3 protein. The profile shows approximately 500,000 distinct CDR3 sequences, approximately 12% of them singletons. The sample here was PBMCs from blood, taken about 40 days after vaccination. The receptors stem from a man aged 45-65 years who received an inactivated influenza vaccine.

Only a few counts were recorded for this clonotype. V usage is TRBV7-8 and J usage is TRBJ2-7, with 9 positions matching TRBD1. After removal of 2 bases from V and 2 bases from J, the junction contained 4 bases not matched to a gene. CDR1 SGHVS and CDR2 FQNEAQ come from the germline V gene. The CDR3 runs 15 residues. The CDR3 nucleotides read TGTGCCAGCAGCTTATTGGGACAGGGACCCTACGAGCAGTACTTC. It specifies CASSLLGQGPYEQYF. Full variable domain (rest looked up from reference TRBV7-8 and TRBJ2-7): GAGVSQSPRYKVAKRGQDVALRCDPISGHVSLFWYQQALGQGPEFLTYFQNEAQLDKSGLPSDRFFAERPEGSVSTLKIQRTQQEDSAVYLCASSLLGQGPYEQYFGPGTRLTVT.

This clonotype showed up just a few times. The V call is TRBV5-1, the J call TRBJ1-6; 9 nucleotides agree with TRBD1. After removal of 0 bases from V and 5 bases from J, the junction contained 3 bases not matched to a gene. CDR3 length: 16 residues. Looked up from germline, CDR1 is SGHRS and CDR2 is YFSETQ. The CDR3 DNA is TGCGCCAGCAGCTTGGCGACAGGGGGAAATAATTCACCCCTCCACTTT. Translated, it gives CASSLATGGNNSPLHF.